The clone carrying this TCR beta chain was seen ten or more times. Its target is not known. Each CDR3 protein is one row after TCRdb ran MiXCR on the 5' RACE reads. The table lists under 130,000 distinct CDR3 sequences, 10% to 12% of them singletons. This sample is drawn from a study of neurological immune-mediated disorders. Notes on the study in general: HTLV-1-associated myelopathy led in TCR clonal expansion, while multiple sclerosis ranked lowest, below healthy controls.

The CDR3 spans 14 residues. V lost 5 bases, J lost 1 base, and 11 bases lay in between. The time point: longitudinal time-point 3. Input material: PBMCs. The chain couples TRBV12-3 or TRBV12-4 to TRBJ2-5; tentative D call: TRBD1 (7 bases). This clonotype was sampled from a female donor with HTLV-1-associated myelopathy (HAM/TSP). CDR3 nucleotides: TGTGCCAGCAGTCCAGGGGGGACCCAAGAGACCCAGTACTTC. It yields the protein CASSPGGTQETQYF.